Presented here are 8 T cell receptor beta chains from one specimen sequenced in a study of neurological immune-mediated disorders. A single record per CDR3 protein comes from TCRdb applying MiXCR to the 5' RACE reads. The sample yields 110,000 or so distinct CDR3 sequences, roughly 3.1% seen once. Sequencing was performed on PBMCs. These receptors were taken from a woman aged 30 to 39 with multiple sclerosis.

This clonotype was counted only a few times. The chain is built from TRBV5-1 and TRBJ2-5; 7 positions agree with TRBD2. Germline V gene lookup returns CDR1 SGHRS and CDR2 YFSETQ. This CDR3 contains 15 residues. V was clipped by 0 bases and J by 3 bases; unmatched bases: 5. CDR3 nucleotides: TGCGCCAGCAGCTTGGTCGGGGGGAAGGAAGAGACCCAGTACTTC. Its protein is CASSLVGGKEETQYF.

This clonotype was detected ten times or more. The genes are TRBV7-2 and TRBJ1-2, with TRBD1 matching over 8 bases. Germline trimming cut 5 bases from V and 8 bases from J; bases unmatched to any gene: 4. This CDR3 is 12 amino acids long. Germline CDR1 SGHTA, CDR2 FQGNSA. CDR3 amino acids: CASSQGAAGYTF. The CDR3 DNA is TGTGCCAGCAGCCAGGGGGCGGCGGGCTACACCTTC.

This clonotype has ten or more counts. The V gene is TRBV7-2, the J gene TRBJ1-4, with D maybe TRBD1 (6 bases). Trimming took 4 bases from V and 8 from J, leaving 17 bases between them. CDR3 length: 15 amino acids. Germline V gene lookup returns CDR1 SGHTA and CDR2 FQGNSA. Here the CDR3 reads CASSSGGGAGEKLFF. In DNA, the CDR3 is TGTGCCAGCAGCTCCGGGGGGGGCGCGGGGGAAAAACTGTTTTTT.

Of note for this clonotype: This may be a read error, as it is one base from a much larger clone. The CDR3 reads CASSYENYEQYF. The CDR3 nucleotides are TGTGCCAGCAGTTACGAAAACTACGAGCAGTACTTC. J is TRBJ2-7 and V is TRBV6-2 or TRBV6-3; D gene ambiguous. Germline assignment: CDR1 MNHEY and CDR2 SVGEGT. The length of the CDR3 is 12 residues. Trimming shortened V by 2 bases and J by 3 bases, and 5 bases separated the two germline ends.

This clonotype was recorded at least ten times. The J gene is TRBJ2-1, the V gene TRBV20-1; 8 bases map to TRBD2. Germline V lookup: CDR1 DFQATT, CDR2 SNEGSKA (reference sequence). This CDR3 spans 16 amino acids. J gave up 6 bases and V 5 bases, and 15 bases lay outside the gene matches. CDR3 amino acids: CSAAPVSGLVVNEQFF. In DNA, the CDR3 is TGCAGTGCTGCTCCCGTATCGGGACTAGTCGTCAATGAGCAGTTCTTC.

This clonotype was observed many times. As DNA, the CDR3 is TGCAGTGCTAGATCCCCGGGGGGGCTCGCAACTAATGAAAAACTGTTTTTT. This translates into CSARSPGGLATNEKLFF. The V call is TRBV20-1, the J call TRBJ1-4, with D possibly being TRBD1 (6 bases). Per the germline V gene, CDR1 is DFQATT and CDR2 is SNEGSKA (reference sequence). Trimming stripped 2 bases from V and 0 bases from J, with 16 bases between. The CDR3 consists of 17 residues.

This clonotype was counted many times. For the CDR3, the DNA is TGCGCCAGCAGCTTATATTTGGGGACAGGGGCCCACGAGCAGTACTTC. It yields the protein CASSLYLGTGAHEQYF. The J gene is TRBJ2-7, the V gene TRBV5-1; TRBD1 matches 10 bases. V gave up 2 bases and J gave up 5 bases; unmatched junction bases: 10. Germline V gene lookup returns CDR1 SGHRS and CDR2 YFSETQ. This CDR3 has 16 amino acids.

The sample holds many counts of this clonotype. V usage is TRBV5-1 and J usage is TRBJ2-1, with D perhaps TRBD1 (6 bases). Germline V CDR1 and CDR2: SGHRS, YFSETQ. Trimming removed 3 bases at V and 9 bases at J, with 16 bases between. The CDR3 is 14 amino acids. The CDR3 DNA follows: TGCGCCAGCAGCTCTGGGGCAGGGGAGAGTGAGCAGTTCTTC. Protein: CASSSGAGESEQFF.